This is a list of T cell receptor beta chains from one sample in a study of blood T cell repertoires in COVID-19. Sequencing was performed with immunoSEQ multiplex PCR; in TCRdb, only in-frame clones are kept and a portion is missing. The repertoire holds 130,000 to 150,000 clones, with around 87% as singletons. Sample: peripheral blood. The receptors were sampled from a man in his fifties or sixties who had recovered from COVID-19. Both conserved end residues are part of each CDR3. A D gene is named only where the DNA matches it firmly. Size is omitted from some rows. Given values are once, few, many or a class for expanded clones.

j_gene: TRBJ2-7
v_gene: TRBV5-4
abundance: -
d_gene: TRBD1
CDR3nt: TGTGCCAGCTCGGTACAGGGGGCGTTCGAGCAGTACTTC
CDR3aa: CASSVQGAFEQYF

j_gene: TRBJ1-1
v_gene: TRBV9
abundance: -
d_gene: -
CDR3nt: TGTGCCAGCAGCGCCTTTACAGCTCGGGGCACTGAAGCTTTCTTT
CDR3aa: CASSAFTARGTEAFF

j_gene: TRBJ2-5
v_gene: TRBV7-2
abundance: once
d_gene: TRBD1
CDR3nt: TGTGCCAGCAGCCGGACAGGGACCAAGGGAGAGACCCAGTACTTC
CDR3aa: CASSRTGTKGETQYF

j_gene: TRBJ1-2
v_gene: TRBV6-5
abundance: -
d_gene: TRBD1
CDR3nt: TGTGCCAGCAGAACCGGACAGGTGTATGGCTACACCTTC
CDR3aa: CASRTGQVYGYTF

j_gene: TRBJ1-1
v_gene: TRBV6-5
abundance: -
d_gene: -
CDR3nt: TGTGCCAGCAGAGGGACACCCAGTATGGACACTGAAGCTTTCTTT
CDR3aa: CASRGTPSMDTEAFF

j_gene: TRBJ1-2
v_gene: TRBV5-1
abundance: -
d_gene: TRBD1
CDR3nt: TGCGCCAGCAGCTCCGTTCGACAGGGTTGGGACTATGGCTACACCTTC
CDR3aa: CASSSVRQGWDYGYTF

j_gene: TRBJ2-4
v_gene: TRBV6-2/TRBV6-3
abundance: -
d_gene: TRBD2
CDR3nt: TGTGCCAGCAGTAAGGGACTAGCGGAAGTAGCCAAAAACATTCAGTACTTC
CDR3aa: CASSKGLAEVAKNIQYF

j_gene: TRBJ1-1
v_gene: TRBV11-3
abundance: few
d_gene: TRBD1
CDR3nt: TGTGCCAGCAGCCCCAGGACAGGAAGCAACACTGAAGCTTTCTTT
CDR3aa: CASSPRTGSNTEAFF

j_gene: TRBJ1-2
v_gene: TRBV10-3
abundance: once
d_gene: TRBD1
CDR3nt: TGTGCCATCAGTGACAGGGGGCAGGGAGGCTATGGCTACACCTTC
CDR3aa: CAISDRGQGGYGYTF

j_gene: TRBJ2-7
v_gene: TRBV7-2
abundance: -
d_gene: -
CDR3nt: TGTGCCAGCAGCTTAGAATGGATCGGAGGGTACGAGCAGTACTTC
CDR3aa: CASSLEWIGGYEQYF

j_gene: TRBJ2-1
v_gene: TRBV14
abundance: -
d_gene: -
CDR3nt: TGTGCCAGCAGCCACACACGGGTCTACAATGAGCAGTTCTTC
CDR3aa: CASSHTRVYNEQFF